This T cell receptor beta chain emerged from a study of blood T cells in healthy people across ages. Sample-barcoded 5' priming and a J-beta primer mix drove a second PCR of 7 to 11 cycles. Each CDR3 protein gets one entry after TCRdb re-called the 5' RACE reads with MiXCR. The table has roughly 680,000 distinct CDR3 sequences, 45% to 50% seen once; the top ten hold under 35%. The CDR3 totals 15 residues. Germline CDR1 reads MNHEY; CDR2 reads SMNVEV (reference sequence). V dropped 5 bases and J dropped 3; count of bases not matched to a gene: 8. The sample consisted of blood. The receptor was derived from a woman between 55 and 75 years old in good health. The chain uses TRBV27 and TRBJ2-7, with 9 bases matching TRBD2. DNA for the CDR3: TGTGCCAGCAGTATCAATAGCGGGAGTGGCTACGAGCAGTACTTC. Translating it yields CASSINSGSGYEQYF.